The 14 T cell receptor beta chains reported below all come from one sample, sequenced in a study of T cells after yellow fever vaccination. Using its own MiXCR run on the 5' RACE reads, TCRdb lists one record per CDR3 protein. The repertoire holds over 250,000 distinct CDR3 sequences, with roughly 3.9% as singletons. The material sequenced was PBMCs, taken 5 days after the yellow fever booster vaccination. The source of these receptors is a man in his late teens or twenties who received the YFV17D yellow fever vaccine.

The chain joins TRBV20-1 to TRBJ2-7; D is unclear. Trimming stripped 3 bases from V and 6 bases from J, with 18 bases between. Per germline, CDR1 DFQATT and CDR2 SNEGSKA (reference sequence). The CDR3 extends over 14 amino acids. CDR3 sequence (DNA): TGCAGTGCTAGCCCCCGTGTGGCGGAGCTCGAGCAGTACGTC. Its translation: CSASPRVAELEQYV.

The V call is TRBV27, the J call TRBJ1-1; D is unresolved. The CDR3 spans 14 residues. Per germline, CDR1 MNHEY and CDR2 SMNVEV (reference sequence). V was pared by 0 bases and J by 7 bases, with 12 bases between. CDR3: CASSLSKSGFEAFF. The CDR3 nucleotides read TGTGCCAGCAGTTTATCGAAAAGCGGATTTGAAGCTTTCTTT.

This clonotype was seen more than once but under ten times. The gene calls are TRBV3-1 and TRBJ1-1, with D maybe TRBD1 (6 bases). Germline V gene data show CDR1 as LGHDT and CDR2 as YNNKEL (reference sequence). Trimming removed 3 bases from V and 1 base from J, with 9 bases in between. The CDR3 totals 14 residues. CDR3 loop: CASSHGGQNTEAFF. CDR3 sequence (DNA): TGTGCCAGCAGCCATGGGGGACAGAACACTGAAGCTTTCTTT. Drawing the rest from reference TRBV3-1 and TRBJ1-1, the complete variable domain is DTAVSQTPKYLVTQMGNDKSIKCEQNLGHDTMYWYKQDSKKFLKIMFSYNNKELIINETVPNRFSPKSPDKAHLNLHINSLELGDSAVYFCASSHGGQNTEAFFGQGTRLTVV.

The count of this clonotype is one. The chain has TRBV6-2 or TRBV6-3 and TRBJ2-2, with TRBD2 identical over 8 bases. The CDR3 is made up of 13 amino acids. CDR1 and CDR2 from the germline V gene are MNHEY and SVGEGT. The trim removed 7 bases at V and 7 bases at J, leaving 5 bases unmatched. CDR3 nucleotides: TGTGCCAGCATACAGCGGGGGTACGGGGAGCTGTTTTTT. Its translation is CASIQRGYGELFF.

This clonotype came up a few times. This CDR3 is CSAGGGGSSQPQHF. The CDR3 coding sequence is TGCAGTGCTGGGGGAGGGGGATCCAGTCAGCCCCAGCATTTT. The V and J genes are TRBV20-1 and TRBJ1-5; TRBD1 is a possible D gene (6 bases). V lost 5 bases to trimming and J lost 6 bases, with 17 bases between them. The germline V gene encodes CDR1 DFQATT and CDR2 SNEGSKA (reference sequence). CDR3 length: 14 residues.

This clonotype has a count of ten or more. The J gene is TRBJ2-3, the V gene TRBV5-1, with D perhaps being TRBD1 or TRBD2 (6 bases each). Germline V CDR1 and CDR2: SGHRS, YFSETQ. This CDR3 has 13 residues. V was clipped by 3 bases and J by 5 bases, with 10 bases between them. CDR3 protein: CASSSGGQDTQYF. The DNA for the CDR3 is TGCGCCAGCAGCTCCGGGGGCCAAGATACGCAGTATTTT. Variable domain in full (rest from reference TRBV5-1 and TRBJ2-3): KAGVTQTPRYLIKTRGQQVTLSCSPISGHRSVSWYQQTPGQGLQFLFEYFSETQRNKGNFPGRFSGRQFSNSRSEMNVSTLELGDSALYLCASSSGGQDTQYFGPGTRLTVL.

There are many counts of this clonotype. The V call is TRBV27, the J call TRBJ2-2; 8 bases match TRBD1. The junction had 2 bases not matched to a gene; V was cut back by 5 bases and J by 6 bases. The CDR3 extends over 13 amino acids. Germline V lookup: CDR1 MNHEY, CDR2 SMNVEV (reference sequence). The CDR3 sequence is CASSPTGAGELFF. In nucleotides, the CDR3 is TGTGCCAGCAGTCCGACAGGGGCCGGGGAGCTGTTTTTT.

The V and J genes are TRBV6-2 or TRBV6-3 and TRBJ2-3, with a weak D call TRBD2 (5 bases). V shed 2 bases and J shed 1 base, with 10 bases lying between them. The CDR3 is 15 amino acids. Germline V gene lookup returns CDR1 MNHEY and CDR2 SVGEGT. Here the CDR3 DNA reads TGTGCCAGCAGTTACGACCTAGCCCGCACAGATACGCAGTATTTT. Its translation is CASSYDLARTDTQYF.

There are many counts of this clonotype. At one end the junction does not follow the germline gene, possibly because of a read error. The chain uses TRBV18 and TRBJ1-1; D gene unclear. The germline gives CDR1 KGHSH, CDR2 LQKENI. This CDR3 is built from 13 residues. The CDR3 DNA sequence: TGCGCCAGCAGCTTGGGAGAGAACACTGAAGCTTTCTTT. This gives the protein CASSLGENTEAFF.

The genes are TRBV3-1 and TRBJ1-4; D gene ambiguous. Trimming took 0 bases from V and 2 from J, leaving 10 bases between them. Germline CDR1 is LGHDT and CDR2 is YNNKEL (reference sequence). The CDR3 length is 16 residues. The CDR3: CASSQDGRATNEKLFF. The CDR3 nucleotides are TGTGCCAGCAGCCAAGACGGAAGGGCGACTAATGAAAAACTGTTTTTT.

This clonotype has just a few counts. The rearrangement uses TRBV11-2 and TRBJ2-1, with D possibly being TRBD1 (5 bases). The V gene lost 5 bases and the J gene lost 0 bases, with 11 bases spanning the gap. The CDR3 totals 15 residues. Germline values: CDR1 SGHAT, CDR2 FQNNGV. The CDR3 sequence is CASSLQGVSYNEQFF. The CDR3 DNA is TGTGCCAGCAGCCTACAAGGGGTCTCCTACAATGAGCAGTTCTTC.

The chain combines TRBV6-2 or TRBV6-3 with TRBJ2-7; the D is unclear. The CDR3 extends over 17 amino acids. CDR1 is MNHEY, CDR2 SVGEGT, per germline. V lost 6 bases to trimming and J lost 5 bases, with 26 bases between them. This CDR3 is CASSPTLHGELVHEQYF. DNA of the CDR3: TGTGCCAGCAGCCCTACCCTCCATGGGGAATTGGTCCACGAGCAGTACTTC.

This clonotype was observed a handful of times. The chain uses TRBV7-9 and TRBJ1-2; TRBD1 matches 12 bases. Trimming removed 6 bases from V and 7 bases from J; junction bases left unmatched: 12. Germline loops: CDR1 SEHNR, CDR2 FQNEAQ (reference sequence). This CDR3 spans 16 amino acids. The CDR3 nucleotides are TGTGCCAGCAGTCCTAATTCGGGACAGGGGGCTAGTGGCTACACCTTC. Its protein is CASSPNSGQGASGYTF.

This clonotype showed up many times. This rearrangement joins TRBV6-1 to TRBJ1-2; TRBD1 is a possible D gene (5 bases). Trimming removed 2 bases from V and 0 bases from J, with 13 bases in between. This CDR3 is 16 amino acids long. Germline CDR1 and CDR2: MNHNS and SASEGT. CDR3 sequence (DNA): TGTGCCAGCAGTGAATGGAGGGGCATCTCTAACTATGGCTACACCTTC. Translating gives CASSEWRGISNYGYTF.